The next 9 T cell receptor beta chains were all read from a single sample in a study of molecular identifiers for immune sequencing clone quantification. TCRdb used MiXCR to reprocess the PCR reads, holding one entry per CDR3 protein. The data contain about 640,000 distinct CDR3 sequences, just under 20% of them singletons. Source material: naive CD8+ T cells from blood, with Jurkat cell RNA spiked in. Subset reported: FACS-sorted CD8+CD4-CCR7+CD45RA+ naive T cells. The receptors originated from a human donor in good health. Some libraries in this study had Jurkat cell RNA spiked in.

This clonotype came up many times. The CDR3 here is CASSFQGRTEAFF. The CDR3 region has the DNA TGTGCCAGCAGTTTTCAGGGGCGCACTGAAGCTTTCTTT. The J gene is TRBJ1-1, the V gene TRBV12-3 or TRBV12-4; D perhaps matches TRBD1 (6 bases). This CDR3 is 13 amino acids long. With 3 bases removed from V and 4 bases from J, the gap between germline ends came to 9 bases.

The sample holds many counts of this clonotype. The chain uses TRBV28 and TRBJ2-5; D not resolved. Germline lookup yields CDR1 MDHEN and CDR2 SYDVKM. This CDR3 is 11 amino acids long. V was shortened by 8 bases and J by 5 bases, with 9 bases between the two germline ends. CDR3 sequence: CASGILETQYF. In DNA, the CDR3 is TGTGCCAGCGGAATATTGGAGACCCAGTACTTC.

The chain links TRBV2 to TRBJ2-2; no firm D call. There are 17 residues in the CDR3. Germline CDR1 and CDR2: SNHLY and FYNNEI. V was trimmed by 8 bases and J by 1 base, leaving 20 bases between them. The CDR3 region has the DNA TGTGCCAGCGGATCTGCGGAACGTCTCTTGAACACCGGGGAGCTGTTTTTT. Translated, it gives CASGSAERLLNTGELFF.

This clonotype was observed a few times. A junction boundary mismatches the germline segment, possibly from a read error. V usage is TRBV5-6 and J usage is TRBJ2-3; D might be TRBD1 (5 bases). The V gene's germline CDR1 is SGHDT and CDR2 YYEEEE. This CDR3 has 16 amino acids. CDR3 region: CASSLALGRNTDTQCF. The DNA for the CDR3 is TGTGCCAGCAGCTTGGCGTTGGGGCGCAACACAGATACGCAGTGTTTT.

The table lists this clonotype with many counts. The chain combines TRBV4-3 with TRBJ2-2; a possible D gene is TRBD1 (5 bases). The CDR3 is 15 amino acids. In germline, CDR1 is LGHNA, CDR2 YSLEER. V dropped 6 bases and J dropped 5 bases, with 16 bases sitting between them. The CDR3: CASSQLQGLTGELFF. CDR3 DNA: TGCGCCAGCAGTCAACTGCAGGGCCTAACCGGGGAGCTGTTTTTT.

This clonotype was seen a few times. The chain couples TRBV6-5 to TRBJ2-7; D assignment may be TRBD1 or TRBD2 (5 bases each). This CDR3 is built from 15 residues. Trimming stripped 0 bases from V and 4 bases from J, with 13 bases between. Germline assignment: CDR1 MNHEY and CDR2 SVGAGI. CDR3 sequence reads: CASSYSLGVRYEQYF. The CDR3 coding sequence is TGTGCCAGCAGTTACTCTTTGGGGGTCCGGTACGAGCAGTACTTC.

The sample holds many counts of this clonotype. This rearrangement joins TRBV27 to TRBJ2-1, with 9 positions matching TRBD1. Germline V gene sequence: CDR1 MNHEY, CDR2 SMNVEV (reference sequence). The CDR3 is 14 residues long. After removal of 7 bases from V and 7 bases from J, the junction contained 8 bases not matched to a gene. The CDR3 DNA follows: TGTGCCAGCAATACAGGGGGCGATGTAAATGAGCAGTTCTTC. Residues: CASNTGGDVNEQFF.

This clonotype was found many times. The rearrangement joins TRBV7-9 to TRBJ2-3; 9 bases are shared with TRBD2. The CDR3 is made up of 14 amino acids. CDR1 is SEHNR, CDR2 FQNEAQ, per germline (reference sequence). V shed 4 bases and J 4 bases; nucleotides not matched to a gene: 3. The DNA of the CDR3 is TGTGCCAGCAGCTCAGGACTAGCGCCAGATACGCAGTATTTT. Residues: CASSSGLAPDTQYF.

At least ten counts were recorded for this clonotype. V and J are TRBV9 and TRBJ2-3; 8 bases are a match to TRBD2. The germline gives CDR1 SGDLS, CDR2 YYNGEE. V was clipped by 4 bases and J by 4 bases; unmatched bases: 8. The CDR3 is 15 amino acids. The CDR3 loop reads CASSPGGPGADTQYF. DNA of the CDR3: TGTGCCAGCAGCCCGGGAGGGCCTGGAGCAGATACGCAGTATTTT.